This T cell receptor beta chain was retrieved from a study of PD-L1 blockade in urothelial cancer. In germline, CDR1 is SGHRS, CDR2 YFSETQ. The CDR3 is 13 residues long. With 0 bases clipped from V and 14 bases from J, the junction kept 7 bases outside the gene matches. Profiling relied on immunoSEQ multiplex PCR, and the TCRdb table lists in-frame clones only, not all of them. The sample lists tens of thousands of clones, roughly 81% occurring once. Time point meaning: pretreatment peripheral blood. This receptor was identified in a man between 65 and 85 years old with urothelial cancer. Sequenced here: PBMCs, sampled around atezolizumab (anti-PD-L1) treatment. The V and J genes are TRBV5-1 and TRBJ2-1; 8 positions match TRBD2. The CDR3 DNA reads TGCGCCAGCAGCTTGGATCCGGGACTAGAAAAGTTCTTC. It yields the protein CASSLDPGLEKFF. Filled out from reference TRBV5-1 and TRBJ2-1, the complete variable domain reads KAGVTQTPRYLIKTRGQQVTLSCSPISGHRSVSWYQQTPGQGLQFLFEYFSETQRNKGNFPGRFSGRQFSNSRSEMNVSTLELGDSALYLCASSLDPGLEKFFGPGTRLTVL.